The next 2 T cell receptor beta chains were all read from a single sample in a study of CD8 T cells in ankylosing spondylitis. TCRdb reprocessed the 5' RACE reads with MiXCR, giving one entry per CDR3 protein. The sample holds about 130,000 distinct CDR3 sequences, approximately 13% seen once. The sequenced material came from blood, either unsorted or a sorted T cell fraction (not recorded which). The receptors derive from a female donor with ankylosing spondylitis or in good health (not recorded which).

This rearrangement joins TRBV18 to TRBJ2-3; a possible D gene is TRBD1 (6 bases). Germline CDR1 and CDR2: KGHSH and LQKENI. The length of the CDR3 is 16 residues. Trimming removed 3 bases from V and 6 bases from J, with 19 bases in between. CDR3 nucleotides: TGTGCCAGCTCACCCACCGGGACAACCTCCTTTGATACGCAGTATTTT. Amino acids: CASSPTGTTSFDTQYF.

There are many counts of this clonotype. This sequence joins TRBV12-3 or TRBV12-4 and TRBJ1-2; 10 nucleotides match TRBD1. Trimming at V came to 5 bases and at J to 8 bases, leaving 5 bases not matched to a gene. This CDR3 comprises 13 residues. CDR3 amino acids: CASSRQGAEGYTF. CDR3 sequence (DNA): TGTGCCAGCAGTCGACAGGGGGCGGAGGGCTACACCTTC.